This T cell receptor beta chain originates from a study of blood T cell repertoires in COVID-19. Study-wide context: Italy, Spain and the United States were the sources of the convalescent and acute COVID-19 samples. The analysed material was cDNA or gDNA that came from T cells, B-cell-depleted T cells, or PBMCs.

Seattle's cohort entered during active infection and was followed longitudinally. The CDR3 covers 16 residues. Trimming took 4 bases from V and 6 from J, leaving 21 bases between them. Germline loops: CDR1 SGHTA, CDR2 FQGNSA. Authors' data handling: Counts of nucleated cells, estimated from reference gene primer amplification, were obtained. Profiling relied on immunoSEQ multiplex PCR, and the TCRdb table lists in-frame clones only, not all of them. The V and J calls and clone size come from that table; D and trimming were worked out from the DNA. The table includes under 250,000 clones, more than 75% detected once.

This clonotype was obtained from a woman aged 40 to 50 with COVID-19, enrolled during active disease. V usage is TRBV7-2 and J usage is TRBJ1-1, with D possibly TRBD1 on 6 matching bases. Sequenced sample: peripheral blood. The CDR3 DNA sequence: TGTGCCAGCAGCTCGGCGGGGGGCTTCCTTGGCGCTGAAGCTTTCTTT. It translates to CASSSAGGFLGAEAFF. The full variable domain, its missing parts supplied by reference TRBV7-2 and TRBJ1-1, is GAGVSQSPSNKVTEKGKDVELRCDPISGHTALYWYRQSLGQGLEFLIYFQGNSAPDKSGLPSDRFSAERTGGSVSTLTIQRTQQEDSAVYLCASSSAGGFLGAEAFFGQGTRLTVV.